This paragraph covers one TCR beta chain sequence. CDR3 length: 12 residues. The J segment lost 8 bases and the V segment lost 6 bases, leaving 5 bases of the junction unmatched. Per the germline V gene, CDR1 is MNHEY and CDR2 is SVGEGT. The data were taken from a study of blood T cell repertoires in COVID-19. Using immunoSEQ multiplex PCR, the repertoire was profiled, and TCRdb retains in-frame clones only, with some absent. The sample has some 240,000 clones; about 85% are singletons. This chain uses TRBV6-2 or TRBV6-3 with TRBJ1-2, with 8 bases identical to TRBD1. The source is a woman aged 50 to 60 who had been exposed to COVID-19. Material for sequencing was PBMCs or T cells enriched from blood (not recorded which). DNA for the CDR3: TGTGCCAGCAGCTCAGGGGGCGAAGGCTACACCTTC. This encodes CASSSGGEGYTF.